This T cell receptor beta chain comes out of a study of blood T cell repertoires in COVID-19. Study information: The United States, Italy and Spain supplied acute and convalescent COVID-19 samples.

CDR1 and CDR2 from the germline V gene are LNHDA and SQIVND (reference sequence). CDR3 size: 15 residues. The ends lost 5 bases at V and 5 bases at J; junction bases unmatched: 8. TCRdb's copy holds only in-frame clones and misses some; the assay was immunoSEQ multiplex PCR. Of 150,000 or so clones listed, around 87% are singletons. This chain connects TRBV19 to TRBJ2-7; 11 nucleotides align to TRBD1. This receptor was obtained from a man of 80 years or more with acute or convalescent COVID-19. Sequenced input: peripheral blood. The CDR3 sequence is CASSPGTGGYDEQYF. The DNA of the CDR3 is TGTGCCAGTAGTCCGGGGACAGGGGGTTACGACGAGCAGTACTTC. The full variable domain, in which reference TRBV19 and TRBJ2-7 provide the parts outside the CDR3, is DGGITQSPKYLFRKEGQNVTLSCEQNLNHDAMYWYRQDPGQGLRLIYYSQIVNDFQKGDIAEGYSVSREKKESFPLTVTSAQKNPTAFYLCASSPGTGGYDEQYFGPGTRLTVT.